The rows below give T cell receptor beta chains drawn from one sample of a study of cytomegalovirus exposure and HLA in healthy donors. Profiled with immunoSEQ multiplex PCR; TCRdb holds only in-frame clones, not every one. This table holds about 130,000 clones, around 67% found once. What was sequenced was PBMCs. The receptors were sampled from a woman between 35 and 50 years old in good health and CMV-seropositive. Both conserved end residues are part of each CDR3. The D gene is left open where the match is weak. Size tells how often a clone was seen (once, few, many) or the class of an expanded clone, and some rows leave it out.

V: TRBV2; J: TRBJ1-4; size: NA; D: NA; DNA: TGTGCCAGCAGTGTACGCGGGAGGGGGGCTGCCAGCGAAAAACTGTTTTTT; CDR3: CASSVRGRGAASEKLFF
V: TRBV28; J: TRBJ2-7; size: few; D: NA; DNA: TGTGCCAGCAGTTTTGCGGCAATCAATTCCTACGAGCAGTACTTC; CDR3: CASSFAAINSYEQYF
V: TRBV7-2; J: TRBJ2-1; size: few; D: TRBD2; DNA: TGTGCCAGCAGCTTAGATGGGGTTAGCGGGAGGTTACAGTTCTTC; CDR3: CASSLDGVSGRLQFF
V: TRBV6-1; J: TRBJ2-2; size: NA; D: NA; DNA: TGTGCCACCCTAACTACAGGAACCGGGGAGCTGTTTTTT; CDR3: CATLTTGTGELFF
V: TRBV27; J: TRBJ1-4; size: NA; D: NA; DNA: TGTGCCAGCCCTGGGGGGGGCTGGGAAAAACTGTTTTTT; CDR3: CASPGGGWEKLFF
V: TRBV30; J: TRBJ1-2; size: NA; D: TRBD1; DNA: TGTGCCTCCGACAGGGGGCGAGAGGGCTACACCTTC; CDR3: CASDRGREGYTF
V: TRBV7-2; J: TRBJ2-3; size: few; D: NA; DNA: TGTGCCAGCAGCGGCCAAGCGGGTATTAGCACAGATACGCAGTATTTT; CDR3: CASSGQAGISTDTQYF
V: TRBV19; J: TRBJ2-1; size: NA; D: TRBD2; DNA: TGTGCCAGTAGTCCCCTAACTAGCGGGTCATACAATGAGCAGTTCTTC; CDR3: CASSPLTSGSYNEQFF
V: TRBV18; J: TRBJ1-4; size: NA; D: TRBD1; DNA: TGTGCCAGCTCACCACTGACAGGGGCTAATGAAAAACTGTTTTTT; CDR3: CASSPLTGANEKLFF
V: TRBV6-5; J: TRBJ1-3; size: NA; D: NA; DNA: TGTGCCAGCAGTTACCGAGAGGGTAAAAACACCATATATTTT; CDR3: CASSYREGKNTIYF
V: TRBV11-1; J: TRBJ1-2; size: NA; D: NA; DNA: TGTGCCAGCAGCCAAGACAGGTCTTCAGATGGCTACACCTTC; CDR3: CASSQDRSSDGYTF
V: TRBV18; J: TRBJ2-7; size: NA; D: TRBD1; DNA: TGTGCCAGCTCACCACTGACTACAGGGGTGAGTTACGAGCAGTACTTC; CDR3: CASSPLTTGVSYEQYF
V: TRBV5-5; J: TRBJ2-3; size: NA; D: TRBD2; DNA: TGTGCCAGCAGCTTTACGGGGGGGCGCGCCGCAGATACGCAGTATTTT; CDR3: CASSFTGGRAADTQYF
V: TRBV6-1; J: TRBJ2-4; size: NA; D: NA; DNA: TGTGCCAGCAGTGAAGGAGGGGGGGGAAACATTCAGTACTTC; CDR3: CASSEGGGGNIQYF
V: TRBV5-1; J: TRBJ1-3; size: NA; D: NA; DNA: TGCGCCAGCAGAGGAGGCTCTGGAAACACCATATATTTT; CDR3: CASRGGSGNTIYF
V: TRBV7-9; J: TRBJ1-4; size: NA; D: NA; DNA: TGTGCCAGCAGCTTACATAGATCTAATGAAAAACTGTTTTTT; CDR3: CASSLHRSNEKLFF
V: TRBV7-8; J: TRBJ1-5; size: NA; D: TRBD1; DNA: TGTGCCAGCAGCTTAGTGGTCACAGGGGGCTATCAGCCCCAGCATTTT; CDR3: CASSLVVTGGYQPQHF
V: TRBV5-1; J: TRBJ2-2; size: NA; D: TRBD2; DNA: TGCGCCAGCAGCTCCGGGACTAGTAATCCCACCGGGGAGCTGTTTTTT; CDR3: CASSSGTSNPTGELFF
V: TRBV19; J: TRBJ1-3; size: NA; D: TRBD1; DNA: TGTGCCAGTAGTCACAGGGGGCAAGGAAACACCATATATTTT; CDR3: CASSHRGQGNTIYF
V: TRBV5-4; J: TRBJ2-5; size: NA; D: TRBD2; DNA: TGTGCCAGCAGCCTTGGACTAGCGGGGGGTGGGGAGACCCAGTACTTC; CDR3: CASSLGLAGGGETQYF
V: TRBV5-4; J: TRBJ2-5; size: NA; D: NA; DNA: TGTGCCAGCAGTTATACGCTAGGAGGGGAAGAGACCCAGTACTTC; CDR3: CASSYTLGGEETQYF
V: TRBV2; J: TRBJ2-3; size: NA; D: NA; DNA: TGTGCCAGCAGTCCCGGGACTGGCGCCGATACGCAGTATTTT; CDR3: CASSPGTGADTQYF
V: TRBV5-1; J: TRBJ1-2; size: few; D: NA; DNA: TGCGCCAGCAGCTTAGGCGGTTCTAACTATGGCTACACCTTC; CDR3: CASSLGGSNYGYTF
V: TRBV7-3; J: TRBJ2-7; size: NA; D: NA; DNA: TGTGCCAGCAGCAATTATCTGGGGGCCGAGCAGTACTTC; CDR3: CASSNYLGAEQYF
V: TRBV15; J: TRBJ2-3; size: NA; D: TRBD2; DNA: TGTGCCACCAGCAGAGATCCGAGCGGGATCGGCACAGATACGCAGTATTTT; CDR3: CATSRDPSGIGTDTQYF
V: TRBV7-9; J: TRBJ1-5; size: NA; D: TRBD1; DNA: TGTGCCAGCAGCTTTGCCCAGGGGGCTAGCAATCAGCCCCAGCATTTT; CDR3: CASSFAQGASNQPQHF
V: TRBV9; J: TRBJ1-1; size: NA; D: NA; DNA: TGTGCCAGCAGCTTAGACAGGTCGAACACTGAAGCTTTCTTT; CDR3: CASSLDRSNTEAFF
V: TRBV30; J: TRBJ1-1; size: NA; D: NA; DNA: TGTGCCTGGAGTGTGACAGAGAACACTGAAGCTTTCTTT; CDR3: CAWSVTENTEAFF
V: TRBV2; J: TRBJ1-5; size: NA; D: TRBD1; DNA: TGTGCCAGCAGGGCCGGGACAGGGGTTCAGCCCCAGCATTTT; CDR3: CASRAGTGVQPQHF
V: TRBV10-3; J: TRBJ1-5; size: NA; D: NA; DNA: TGTGCCATCAGCCAGACAGAGTTTAATCAGCCCCAGCATTTT; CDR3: CAISQTEFNQPQHF
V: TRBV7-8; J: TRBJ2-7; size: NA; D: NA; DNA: TGTGCCAGCAGCTTAAGTCGGGTGGGGGCCAACGAGCAGTACTTC; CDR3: CASSLSRVGANEQYF